This T cell receptor (beta chain) was identified in a study of T-cell reconstitution after alpha-beta-depleted transplantation in children. Germline V lookup: CDR1 GTSNPN, CDR2 SVGIG (reference sequence). Unmatched junction bases numbered 6, after V lost 2 bases and J lost 4 bases. The length of the CDR3 is 16 residues. Unique molecular identifiers were used to barcode this TCRbeta library. Using its own MiXCR run on the PCR reads, TCRdb lists one record per CDR3 protein. The profile shows approximately 490,000 distinct CDR3 sequences, under 15% of them singletons. This clonotype was seen a few times.

This clonotype was sampled from a human donor who donated a stem cell graft to a child with combined immunodeficiency. The sample in question was PBMCs from the stem cell graft donor, obtained from the stem cell graft. The V and J genes are TRBV30 and TRBJ2-5; TRBD2 aligns across 14 bases. The CDR3, as DNA: TGTGCCTGGAGTCCCGGGACTAGCGGGAGAGGAGAGACCCAGTACTTC. The encoded protein is CAWSPGTSGRGETQYF.